What follows are 27 T cell receptor beta chains derived from one specimen sequenced in a study of CD8 T cells in Susac syndrome. The RNA input was 0.5 to 1 ug, and it was reverse transcribed with random hexamers. In TCRdb, the immunoSEQ multiplex PCR reads were re-called with MiXCR into one record per CDR3 protein. The sample holds fewer than 100,000 distinct CDR3 sequences, around 90% seen once. The specimen was CD8+ T cells from PBMCs. The receptors originated from a human donor with multiple sclerosis.

This chain connects TRBV7-9 to TRBJ2-3; D call uncertain. CDR1 and CDR2 from the germline V gene are SEHNR and FQNEAQ (reference sequence). The germline V and J ends were trimmed by 6 bases and 7 bases, with 8 bases remaining between them. CDR3 length: 11 residues. In DNA form, the CDR3 reads TGTGCCAGCAGTATTAGTTATACGCAGTATTTT. This sequence encodes CASSISYTQYF.

The V call is TRBV28, the J call TRBJ1-5; weak D call: TRBD1 (5 bases). V was shortened by 3 bases and J by 4 bases, with 10 bases between the two germline ends. The CDR3 length is 14 residues. Germline V gene sequence: CDR1 MDHEN, CDR2 SYDVKM. CDR3: CASSFLGGNQPQHF. The CDR3 DNA reads TGTGCCAGCAGTTTCTTGGGGGGAAATCAGCCCCAGCATTTT.

The chain is built from TRBV28 and TRBJ2-1, with D perhaps given as TRBD1 or TRBD2 (6 bases each). V dropped 8 bases and J dropped 9 bases, with 20 bases sitting between them. Germline CDR1 is MDHEN and CDR2 is SYDVKM. The CDR3 spans 14 residues. The CDR3 bases are TGTGCCAGCTCCCCCTGGGGGGCGCCGGGTGAGCAGTTCTTC. Amino acid sequence: CASSPWGAPGEQFF.

Only a few counts were recorded for this clonotype. The V gene is TRBV7-3, the J gene TRBJ2-1, with 7 bases fitting TRBD2. The CDR3 runs to 13 residues. With 0 bases clipped from V and 9 bases from J, the junction kept 2 bases outside the gene matches. The germline V gene encodes CDR1 SGHTA and CDR2 FQGTGA. The CDR3 DNA reads as TGTGCCAGCAGCTTAACAGCGGGGTTTGAGCAGTTCTTC. Protein sequence: CASSLTAGFEQFF.

The genes are TRBV6-1 and TRBJ2-3, with D unresolved. This CDR3 region has 15 residues. V lost 4 bases and J lost 2, with 13 bases in between. The germline V gene encodes CDR1 MNHNS and CDR2 SASEGT. CDR3 nucleotide sequence: TGTGCCAGCAGTGCGGGTGGCGGAGCCACAGATACGCAGTATTTT. Encoded protein: CASSAGGGATDTQYF.

J is TRBJ2-1 and V is TRBV28; the D is unclear. Trimming stripped 7 bases from V and 0 bases from J, with 13 bases between. The germline V gene encodes CDR1 MDHEN and CDR2 SYDVKM. The CDR3 covers 15 residues. CDR3 in amino acids: CASNLGLSSYNEQFF. As DNA, the CDR3 is TGTGCCAGCAACCTCGGCTTAAGCTCCTACAATGAGCAGTTCTTC.

The rearrangement joins TRBV27 to TRBJ2-1; TRBD1 is a possible D gene (5 bases). This CDR3 is built from 13 residues. Germline V gives CDR1 MNHEY, CDR2 SMNVEV (reference sequence). Between the trimmed V and J ends, which lost 5 bases and 7 bases, there was a span of 12 bases. The CDR3 reads CASSLQGTNEQFF. In nucleotides, the CDR3 is TGTGCCAGCAGTCTGCAGGGTACGAATGAGCAGTTCTTC.

This chain joins TRBV15 and TRBJ1-1; a weak D match, TRBD1 (5 bases). CDR1 LNHNV and CDR2 YYDKDF come from the germline V gene (reference sequence). V lost 5 bases, J lost 0 bases, and 10 bases lay in between. CDR3 length equals 14 residues. The CDR3 nucleotides read TGTGCCACCAGCGGACGGGGCCTGAACACTGAAGCTTTCTTT. Its translation: CATSGRGLNTEAFF. The full variable domain, completed using reference TRBV15 and TRBJ1-1, is DAMVIQNPRYQVTQFGKPVTLSCSQTLNHNVMYWYQQKSSQAPKLLFHYYDKDFNNEADTPDNFQSRRPNTSFCFLDIRSPGLGDTAMYLCATSGRGLNTEAFFGQGTRLTVV.

This chain joins TRBV4-1 and TRBJ2-3; TRBD2 might be the D (6 bases). The CDR3 spans 14 residues. Trimming left V 10 bases short and J 1 base short, with 15 bases between. Germline assignment: CDR1 MGHRA and CDR2 YSYEKL. The CDR3 protein is CATRGLGGTDTQYF. The CDR3 nucleotides read TGCGCCACACGGGGACTCGGGGGCACAGATACGCAGTATTTT.

This chain uses TRBV6-5 with TRBJ2-1; possibly TRBD2 for D (6 bases). Looked up from germline, CDR1 is MNHEY and CDR2 is SVGAGI. The ends were cut back, 7 bases at V and 6 bases at J, with 10 bases in the middle. The CDR3 length is 12 residues. CDR3 in amino acids: CASNGGFNEQFF. The CDR3, as DNA: TGTGCCAGCAATGGAGGGTTCAATGAGCAGTTCTTC.

The chain links TRBV6-5 to TRBJ1-4; D is unclear. V lost 7 bases and J 2 bases, leaving 14 bases between the germline ends. This CDR3 region has 15 residues. Looked up from germline, CDR1 is MNHEY and CDR2 is SVGAGI. The CDR3 protein is CASTPLVGTNEKLFF. CDR3 nucleotide sequence: TGTGCCAGCACCCCCTTGGTTGGCACTAATGAAAAACTGTTTTTT.

V gene TRBV7-2 combines with J gene TRBJ2-7; D gene ambiguous. Trimming cost V 5 bases and J 1 base, with 9 bases left between them. Germline CDR1 reads SGHTA; CDR2 reads FQGNSA. The CDR3 consists of 13 residues. CDR3 bases: TGTGCCAGCAGCCAGGTTACGTCCTACGAGCAGTACTTC. Translating gives CASSQVTSYEQYF. Full variable domain (outside the CDR3, taken from reference TRBV7-2 and TRBJ2-7): GAGVSQSPSNKVTEKGKDVELRCDPISGHTALYWYRQSLGQGLEFLIYFQGNSAPDKSGLPSDRFSAERTGGSVSTLTIQRTQQEDSAVYLCASSQVTSYEQYFGPGTRLTVT.

The CDR3 DNA sequence: TGCGCCAGCAGCCAAGTTGCAAGCTACGAGCAGTACTTC. Protein sequence: CASSQVASYEQYF. J is TRBJ2-7 and V is TRBV4-1; D remains unclear. V was pared by 1 base and J by 3 bases, with 7 bases between. CDR3 length: 13 amino acids. Germline V gives CDR1 MGHRA, CDR2 YSYEKL.

This clonotype turned up a few times. This CDR3 is CASSPDRGYLNEQFF. CDR3 DNA sequence: TGTGCCAGCAGCCCGGACAGGGGATATCTCAATGAGCAGTTCTTC. The chain couples TRBV4-2 to TRBJ2-1; 9 bases agree with TRBD1. V lost 4 bases, J lost 6 bases, and 7 bases stayed unmatched. Per germline, CDR1 LGHNA and CDR2 YNFKEQ. The CDR3 is 15 amino acids.

This clonotype occurred once. V gene TRBV20-1 combines with J gene TRBJ2-3; TRBD2 agrees at 8 bases. After removal of 4 bases from V and 2 bases from J, the junction contained 8 bases not matched to a gene. Germline values: CDR1 DFQATT, CDR2 SNEGSKA (reference sequence). The CDR3 extends over 15 amino acids. The CDR3 DNA is TGCAGTGCTAATAGCGGGACGGGGCCCACAGATACGCAGTATTTT. This sequence encodes CSANSGTGPTDTQYF.

The rearrangement joins TRBV12-5 to TRBJ2-3; D may be TRBD1 or TRBD2 (5 bases each). With 6 bases removed from V and 3 bases from J, the gap between germline ends came to 13 bases. The CDR3 extends over 14 amino acids. Germline CDR1 and CDR2: LGHNT and FRNRAP. CDR3: CASGPGATTDTQYF. The CDR3 bases are TGTGCTAGTGGGCCCGGGGCGACAACAGATACGCAGTATTTT.

The chain recombines TRBV2 with TRBJ2-5; D might be TRBD1 (5 bases). Germline assignment: CDR1 SNHLY and CDR2 FYNNEI. CDR3 length equals 12 residues. V lost 7 bases, J lost 3 bases, and 9 bases lay in between. The CDR3 loop is CASIVREETQYF. The DNA for the CDR3 is TGTGCCAGCATAGTCAGGGAAGAGACCCAGTACTTC.

The chain links TRBV5-1 to TRBJ2-7, with unresolved D. Germline-derived CDR1 and CDR2 are SGHRS and YFSETQ. Trimming removed 0 bases at V and 2 bases at J, with 9 bases between. This CDR3 region has 14 residues. The CDR3: CASSLDPTAYEQYF. DNA for the CDR3: TGCGCCAGCAGCTTGGATCCTACAGCCTACGAGCAGTACTTC.

The rearrangement links TRBV6-5 to TRBJ2-5; D unresolved. The germline CDR1 and CDR2 sequences are MNHEY and SVGAGI. The CDR3 runs to 15 residues. V lost 5 bases and J 2 bases, leaving 15 bases between the germline ends. CDR3 DNA sequence: TGTGCCAGCAGTACCTACCGGGCCTCTCAAGAGACCCAGTACTTC. It specifies CASSTYRASQETQYF.

The rearrangement uses TRBV19 and TRBJ1-1; D gene ambiguous. Trimming left V 3 bases short and J 1 base short, with 3 bases between. The germline V gene has CDR1 LNHDA and CDR2 SQIVND (reference sequence). The CDR3 is 12 residues long. CDR3 DNA sequence: TGTGCCAGTAGTATCAGGAACACTGAAGCTTTCTTT. It codes for CASSIRNTEAFF.

The V call is TRBV7-2, the J call TRBJ2-5; D is undetermined. The CDR3 is 12 residues long. V was cut by 3 bases and J by 5 bases, with 7 bases left in between. CDR1 and CDR2 (germline): SGHTA, FQGNSA. The CDR3 reads CASSFLGETQYF. The CDR3 DNA reads as TGTGCCAGCAGCTTTCTGGGGGAGACCCAGTACTTC.

V usage is TRBV7-9 and J usage is TRBJ2-1; no definite D call. CDR1 and CDR2 (germline): SEHNR, FQNEAQ (reference sequence). CDR3 length: 11 amino acids. V dropped 6 bases and J dropped 8 bases, with 8 bases sitting between them. CDR3 amino acids: CASRLDDEQFF. For the CDR3, the DNA is TGTGCCAGCAGGCTAGATGATGAGCAGTTCTTC.

The chain employs TRBV27 and TRBJ1-5; D not resolved. The CDR3 extends over 12 amino acids. Germline V lookup: CDR1 MNHEY, CDR2 SMNVEV (reference sequence). V was trimmed by 7 bases and J by 2 bases, leaving 6 bases between them. This CDR3 reads CASKEGNQPQHF. As DNA, the CDR3 is TGTGCCAGCAAAGAGGGCAATCAGCCCCAGCATTTT.

This chain uses TRBV2 with TRBJ2-2; D possibly corresponds to TRBD2 (5 bases). The ends were cut back, 8 bases at V and 6 bases at J, with 10 bases in the middle. Germline values: CDR1 SNHLY, CDR2 FYNNEI. This CDR3 contains 12 residues. DNA of the CDR3: TGTGCCAGCCTAGGAGGCCCCGGGGAGCTGTTTTTT. This sequence encodes CASLGGPGELFF. The full variable domain, completed using reference TRBV2 and TRBJ2-2, is EPEVTQTPSHQVTQMGQEVILRCVPISNHLYFYWYRQILGQKVEFLVSFYNNEISEKSEIFDDQFSVERPDGSNFTLKIRSTKLEDSAMYFCASLGGPGELFFGEGSRLTVL.

J is TRBJ2-3 and V is TRBV19, with D unclear. The germline CDR1 and CDR2 sequences are LNHDA and SQIVND (reference sequence). Deletions cut 7 bases from V and 1 base from J, with 6 bases between. The CDR3 extends over 12 amino acids. CDR3 nucleotide sequence: TGTGCCAGTAAGACCCGCACAGATACGCAGTATTTT. Its translation is CASKTRTDTQYF. Using reference TRBV19 and TRBJ2-3 for the parts outside the CDR3, the full variable domain is DGGITQSPKYLFRKEGQNVTLSCEQNLNHDAMYWYRQDPGQGLRLIYYSQIVNDFQKGDIAEGYSVSREKKESFPLTVTSAQKNPTAFYLCASKTRTDTQYFGPGTRLTVL.

This clonotype appeared once. The gene calls are TRBV15 and TRBJ1-2; unclear D gene. This CDR3 has 14 residues. Germline CDR1 and CDR2: LNHNV and YYDKDF (reference sequence). The germline V and J ends were trimmed by 5 bases and 4 bases, with 14 bases remaining between them. The DNA of the CDR3 is TGTGCCACCAGCCCCGCGCCGAACGGCTATGGCTACACCTTC. Encoded protein: CATSPAPNGYGYTF.

The chain joins TRBV2 to TRBJ1-5; no firm D call. The CDR3 runs 13 residues. Germline V gene data show CDR1 as SNHLY and CDR2 as FYNNEI. Trimming removed 7 bases from V and 7 bases from J, with 14 bases in between. CDR3 protein: CASMMRAGQPQHF. The CDR3 nucleotides read TGTGCCAGCATGATGAGGGCTGGGCAGCCCCAGCATTTT.